The text below deals with one TCR beta chain. The antigen remains undetermined. The source of the sample is a study of T-cell reconstitution after alpha-beta-depleted transplantation in children. Trimming cost V 4 bases and J 3 bases, with 12 bases left between them. The germline V gene has CDR1 DFQATT and CDR2 SNEGSKA (reference sequence). The CDR3 totals 13 residues. Regarding the study as a whole: Hyperexpanded clones declined; after one year, newly produced T cells mostly supplied diversity.

It was with unique molecular identifiers that the TCRbeta library was prepared. A single record per CDR3 protein comes from TCRdb applying MiXCR to the PCR reads. The sample has about a million distinct CDR3 sequences; around 30% are singletons. The sample in question was PBMCs, mostly from graft donor cells, obtained 360 days after TCRalphabeta/CD19-depleted stem cell transplant. This TCR was recovered from a boy in the first two years of life who had a stem cell transplant for SCID, so the T cells may come from the graft donor. The chain uses TRBV20-1 and TRBJ1-1; unclear D gene. CDR3 in DNA: TGCAGTGCTATCCCAGGTATGGACACTGAAGCTTTCTTT. Its protein product is CSAIPGMDTEAFF.